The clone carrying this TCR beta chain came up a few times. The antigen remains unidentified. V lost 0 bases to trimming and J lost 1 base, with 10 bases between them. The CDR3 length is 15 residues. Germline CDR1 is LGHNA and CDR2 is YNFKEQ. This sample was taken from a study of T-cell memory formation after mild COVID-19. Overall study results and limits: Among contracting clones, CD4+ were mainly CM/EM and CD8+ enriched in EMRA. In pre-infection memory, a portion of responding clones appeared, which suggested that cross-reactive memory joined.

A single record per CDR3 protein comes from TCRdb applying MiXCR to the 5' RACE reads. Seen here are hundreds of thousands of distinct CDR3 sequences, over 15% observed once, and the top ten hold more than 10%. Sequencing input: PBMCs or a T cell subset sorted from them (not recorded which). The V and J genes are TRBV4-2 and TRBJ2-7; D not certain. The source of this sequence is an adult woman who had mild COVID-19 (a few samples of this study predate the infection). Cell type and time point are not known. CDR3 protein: CASSQDERGSYEQYF. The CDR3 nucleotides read TGTGCCAGCAGCCAAGATGAACGCGGATCCTACGAGCAGTACTTC.